One and the same sample provided the 17 T cell receptor beta chains below, sequenced in a study of T cell responses to AZD1222 COVID-19 vaccine. TCRdb's table, derived via immunoSEQ multiplex PCR, lists solely in-frame clones and lacks some. The sample includes over 100,000 clones, over 80% of them seen just once. The sample was peripheral blood, taken on day 0 of AZD1222 vaccination. The receptors were gathered from an adult in good health.

This clone showed up just once. The rearrangement joins TRBV4-3 to TRBJ1-1, with D tentatively TRBD1 (6 bases). Trimming pared 3 bases from V and 0 bases from J, leaving 17 bases between. Germline values: CDR1 LGHNA, CDR2 YSLEER. The CDR3 has 17 amino acids. The CDR3 nucleotides are TGCGCCAGCAGCCAGTATTCACAGGGAGGCGTGAACACTGAAGCTTTCTTT. Its translation is CASSQYSQGGVNTEAFF.

Concerning this clone itself: A read error may account for a junction end that differs from germline. The V gene is TRBV7-2, the J gene TRBJ2-7, with D possibly matching TRBD2 (7 bases). The CDR3 sequence is 15 residues long. Germline-derived CDR1 and CDR2 are SGHTA and FQGNSA. CDR3 region: CASSFGGGQWGKIDF. CDR3 coding DNA: TGTGCCAGCAGCTTCGGCGGGGGCCAGTGGGGAAAGATTGACTTC.

The gene calls are TRBV19 and TRBJ1-6; TRBD1 aligns across 7 bases. This CDR3 has 14 residues. CDR1 is LNHDA, CDR2 SQIVND, per germline (reference sequence). Losses at the gene ends were 9 bases for V and 4 bases for J; bases not matched to a gene: 6. CDR3: CASTGQDYNSPLHF. DNA for the CDR3: TGTGCCAGCACAGGACAGGATTATAATTCACCCCTCCACTTT.

DNA of the CDR3: TGCGCCAGCAGCTCCAGGCCGGGAGTTGAAGACAATGAGCAGTTCTTC. This encodes CASSSRPGVEDNEQFF. V and J are TRBV5-1 and TRBJ2-1, with D possibly being TRBD2 (6 bases). V lost 3 bases and J 5 bases, leaving 18 bases between the germline ends. The germline CDR1 and CDR2 sequences are SGHRS and YFSETQ. This CDR3 contains 16 residues.

This clone showed up just a few times. The chain combines TRBV6-6 with TRBJ1-4; D might be TRBD1 (5 bases). Per the germline V gene, CDR1 is MNHNY and CDR2 is SVGAGI (reference sequence). The V end was cut by 6 bases, the J end by 3 bases, with 11 bases between. CDR3 length: 14 residues. The CDR3 region is CASSGTRSNEKLFF. CDR3 DNA: TGTGCCAGCAGCGGGACTCGTTCTAATGAAAAACTGTTTTTT.

The CDR3 region has the DNA TGTGCCAGCAGCCACGTGGGACAGGGGATAGCCTACGAGCAGTACTTC. It yields the protein CASSHVGQGIAYEQYF. This chain links TRBV3-1 (or the pseudogene TRBV3-2) with TRBJ2-7; 10 bases match TRBD1. This CDR3 spans 16 amino acids. The trim removed 3 bases at V and 2 bases at J, leaving 7 bases unmatched. Germline assignment: CDR1 LGHDT and CDR2 YNNKEL (reference sequence).

The gene calls are TRBV6-6 and TRBJ2-7; 9 bases agree with TRBD1. Germline trimming cut 6 bases from V and 2 bases from J; bases unmatched to any gene: 8. Germline CDR1 and CDR2: MNHNY and SVGAGI (reference sequence). The CDR3 extends over 15 amino acids. The CDR3 coding sequence is TGTGCCAGCAGGGAGAGACAGGGGGGGACCTACGAGCAGTACTTC. Amino acid sequence: CASRERQGGTYEQYF.

This chain uses TRBV12-3 or TRBV12-4 with TRBJ2-3; perhaps TRBD1 as D (5 bases). The V gene lost 6 bases and the J gene lost 3 bases, with 10 bases spanning the gap. The CDR3 sequence is 13 residues long. CDR3 region: CASSIRQTDTQYF. The CDR3 DNA sequence: TGTGCCAGCAGCATCCGACAGACAGATACGCAGTATTTT.

The rearrangement joins TRBV19 to TRBJ1-1; D may be TRBD1 (5 bases). Germline V lookup: CDR1 LNHDA, CDR2 SQIVND (reference sequence). Trimming removed 6 bases at V and 5 bases at J, with 10 bases between. This CDR3 has 12 residues. The CDR3 protein is CASSQGITEAFF. CDR3 nucleotides: TGTGCCAGTAGCCAGGGAATTACTGAAGCTTTCTTT.

This chain uses TRBV14 with TRBJ1-1; D ambiguous. The germline V gene encodes CDR1 SGHDN and CDR2 FVKESK. With 0 bases removed from V and 1 base from J, the gap between germline ends came to 6 bases. The CDR3 is 14 residues long. CDR3 DNA sequence: TGTGCCAGCAGCCAAGATTATCGGAACACTGAAGCTTTCTTT. Amino acid sequence: CASSQDYRNTEAFF.

The J gene is TRBJ1-5, the V gene TRBV24-1; 7 positions agree with TRBD1. Trimming at V came to 4 bases and at J to 3 bases, leaving 2 bases not matched to a gene. This CDR3 contains 14 residues. Germline V gene data show CDR1 as KGHDR and CDR2 as SFDVKD. Here the CDR3 reads CATSDGQVNQPQHF. CDR3 DNA: TGTGCCACCAGTGACGGACAGGTCAATCAGCCCCAGCATTTT.

The gene calls are TRBV5-5 and TRBJ2-2, with D perhaps being TRBD1 or TRBD2 (5 bases each). The germline CDR1 and CDR2 sequences are SGHKS and YYEKEE (reference sequence). This CDR3 is built from 15 residues. Between the trimmed V and J ends, which lost 4 bases and 2 bases, there was a span of 12 bases. Here the CDR3 DNA reads TGTGCCAGCAGCGACCGGGGCAGAAACACCGGGGAGCTGTTTTTT. This gives the protein CASSDRGRNTGELFF.

The V gene is TRBV7-6, the J gene TRBJ2-1; D remains unclear. The V gene's germline CDR1 is SGHVS and CDR2 FNYEAQ. This CDR3 spans 15 amino acids. Trimming took off 6 bases at V and 2 bases at J, with 14 bases between the two ends. CDR3 sequence reads: CASSFLDGAYNEQFF. The DNA of the CDR3 is TGTGCCAGCAGTTTTTTGGATGGTGCCTACAATGAGCAGTTCTTC.

This clone was picked up a small number of times. The V and J genes are TRBV7-9 and TRBJ2-7; D might be TRBD1 or TRBD2, each matching 7 bases. The CDR3 runs 14 residues. The V gene's germline CDR1 is SEHNR and CDR2 FQNEAQ (reference sequence). Between the trimmed V and J ends, which lost 5 bases and 4 bases, there was a span of 15 bases. In DNA, the CDR3 is TGTGCCAGCAGCCGACAGGGAGGGCCGTACGAGCAGTACTTC. Encoded protein: CASSRQGGPYEQYF.

This clone was counted once. The chain joins TRBV2 to TRBJ1-6; D may be TRBD1 (5 bases). The CDR3 is 16 residues long. Trimming took 6 bases from V and 9 from J, leaving 21 bases between them. From germline, CDR1 is SNHLY and CDR2 FYNNEI. CDR3 nucleotides: TGTGCCAGCAGCCCGAGAACCCCCCGGGACTCTTCACCCCTCCACTTT. Translation: CASSPRTPRDSSPLHF.

The chain uses TRBV12-3 or TRBV12-4 and TRBJ1-2; maybe TRBD1 (6 bases). V was pared by 8 bases and J by 2 bases, with 12 bases between. This CDR3 is 13 amino acids long. The CDR3 region is CASGGASNYGYTF. The CDR3 DNA reads TGTGCCAGCGGGGGGGCCAGCAACTATGGCTACACCTTC.

This chain connects TRBV3-1 (or the pseudogene TRBV3-2) to TRBJ2-1; 8 bases match TRBD2. Germline V gives CDR1 LGHDT, CDR2 YNNKEL (reference sequence). CDR3 length equals 17 residues. V was clipped by 1 base and J by 8 bases; unmatched bases: 13. Here the CDR3 DNA reads TGTGCCAGCAGCCAAGGGGCGACTAGCGACTCGGTCGATGAGCAGTTCTTC. Residues: CASSQGATSDSVDEQFF.